This TCR beta chain stems from a study of blood T cells in healthy people across ages. The study's findings and limits: Naive T cell percentage and TCR beta diversity correlated strongly. There were more naive CD4+ cells and higher diversity in long-lived donors than in aged donors.

The use of a sample-barcoded 5' primer and a J-beta primer mix characterized a second PCR of about 7 to 12 cycles. Every cDNA molecule bore a tag from a template-switch adaptor containing 12 random nucleotides. TCRdb reprocessed the 5' RACE reads via MiXCR and lists one record per CDR3 protein. This sample has 800,000 or so distinct CDR3 sequences, with around 25% found just once. Germline CDR1 reads MDHEN; CDR2 reads SYDVKM. The J segment lost 7 bases and the V segment lost 6 bases, leaving 5 bases of the junction unmatched. There are 14 residues in the CDR3. This clonotype occurred many times. The antigen is unknown. These data also featured in a second study, about T cells of mothers and their children. This second report adds: Donation was provided by three healthy Caucasian mothers along with their six children.

The gene calls are TRBV28 and TRBJ1-4; 10 positions match TRBD1. The specimen sequenced was blood. The receptor's source is a boy under 18 in good health. The CDR3 loop is CASRETGGLEKLFF. The DNA for the CDR3 is TGTGCCAGCAGAGAGACAGGGGGCCTTGAAAAACTGTTTTTT.